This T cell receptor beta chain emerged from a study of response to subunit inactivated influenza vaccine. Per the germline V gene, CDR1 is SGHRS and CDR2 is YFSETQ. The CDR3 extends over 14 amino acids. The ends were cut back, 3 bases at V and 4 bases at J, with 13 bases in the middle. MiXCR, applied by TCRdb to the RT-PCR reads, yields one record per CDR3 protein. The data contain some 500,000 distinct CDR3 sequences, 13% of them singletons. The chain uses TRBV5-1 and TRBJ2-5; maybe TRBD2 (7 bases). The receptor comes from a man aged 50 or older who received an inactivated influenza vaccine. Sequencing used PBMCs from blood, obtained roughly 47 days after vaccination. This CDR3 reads CASSWRGRTETQYF. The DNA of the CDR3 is TGCGCCAGCAGCTGGCGGGGGCGGACAGAGACCCAGTACTTC. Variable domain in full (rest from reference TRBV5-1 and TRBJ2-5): KAGVTQTPRYLIKTRGQQVTLSCSPISGHRSVSWYQQTPGQGLQFLFEYFSETQRNKGNFPGRFSGRQFSNSRSEMNVSTLELGDSALYLCASSWRGRTETQYFGPGTRLLVL.